The following is a T cell receptor (beta chain) sequence with its context. What it binds is unknown. This sample was included in a study of cytomegalovirus exposure and HLA in healthy donors. Across the study: A subsequent analysis reported that the 95 to 150 validation repertoires were produced on the same platform that had also been used for the approximately 710 first-cohort repertoires.

The repertoire was sequenced with immunoSEQ multiplex PCR; TCRdb's copy has only in-frame clones and lacks some. Of almost 75,000 clones in the sample, around 81% are singletons; the top ten hold about 3%. Regarding the study as a whole: Through in vitro validation, three CMV-associated chains were shown to be specific for CMV antigens.

With 10 bases removed from V and 6 bases from J, the gap between germline ends came to 13 bases. The germline V gene encodes CDR1 MNHEY and CDR2 SVGAGI. This CDR3 region has 13 residues. This receptor was obtained from a young man in good health and CMV-seronegative. The chain couples TRBV6-5 to TRBJ1-6, with D tentatively TRBD1 (5 bases). The sequenced material came from PBMCs. This CDR3 is CAISRTPNSPLHF. The CDR3 DNA reads as TGTGCCATCTCCCGGACACCTAATTCACCCCTCCACTTT.